This T cell receptor beta chain comes out of a study of blood T cell repertoires in COVID-19 (dated by TCRdb to the early 2020s). About the investigation overall: Collaborator samples came from the United States, Italy and Spain and covered acute and convalescent phases of COVID-19. The dataset comprised deeply sampled blood TCRbeta repertoires from subjects exposed to, actively infected with, or recovered from COVID-19. The prospective study material was composed of cDNA or gDNA derived from T cells, B-cell-depleted T cells, or PBMCs. The sample metadata nearly always contained a de-identified subject ID, COVID-19 status, age in years and sex. A freely available public database, intended as a resource for researchers studying the immune response to SARS-CoV-2, is where the repertoires were released. Samples were obtained from the ongoing ImmuneRACE study (first 160 participants) and from some 1,200 subjects provided by 6 global collaborators. HLA class I and class II types, where available, came from metadata supplied by the sample provider rather than from assay-based typing.

TCRbeta CDR3 regions were amplified from genomic DNA by means of the immunoSEQ Assay, a bias-controlled multiplex PCR. For the original study's pipeline: Within the assay, amplification of reference gene primers was used to estimate how many nucleated cells each sample contained. To quantify the absolute abundance of each unique TCRbeta CDR3 rearrangement, sequence reads were collapsed and filtered. For each sample, productive Simpson clonality was calculated by taking the square root of Simpson's diversity index across productive rearrangements. The clones in this table, taken by TCRdb from immuneACCESS, are in-frame only. Not every clone is retained; where verified, under half of the shortfall comes from an unresolved V gene, and the cause of the rest is unknown. V and J calls and clone size follow that table, whereas D and trimming were derived from the DNA. The sample records under 300,000 clones, 80% to 85% of which are singletons. Less than 3.5% of the sample lies in the top ten.

What the research found in general, with its limitations: The amount of clinical and demographic metadata varied by source and participant and was provided uncurated.

Deletion took 4 bases off V and 0 bases off J, with a span of 16 bases between the germline ends. The CDR3 numbers 16 residues from cysteine through phenylalanine. Only CDR3 DNA remains: 48 bases, in frame from the first base. From a lookup of the germline V gene, CDR1 and CDR2 are SGDLS and YYNGEE. Whole blood was collected in K2EDTA tubes by collaborating institutions according to the institutions' own protocols. Collaborator samples were shipped for TCRbeta analysis as frozen whole blood, isolated PBMCs, or DNA extracted from either sample type. A word on this clone: The antigen it binds to is not known. No clone much larger than this one lies a single base away; base qualities are absent.

The specimen sequenced was peripheral blood. This receptor chain uses TRBV9 and TRBJ1-1, with TRBD1 as a weak D call on 5 bases. This TCR was recovered from a woman aged 18-29 years with acute or convalescent COVID-19. The nucleotides are TGTGCCAGCAGCTCCCTGGACGGGGGGATGAACACTGAAGCTTTCTTT. Translation gives CASSSLDGGMNTEAFF.